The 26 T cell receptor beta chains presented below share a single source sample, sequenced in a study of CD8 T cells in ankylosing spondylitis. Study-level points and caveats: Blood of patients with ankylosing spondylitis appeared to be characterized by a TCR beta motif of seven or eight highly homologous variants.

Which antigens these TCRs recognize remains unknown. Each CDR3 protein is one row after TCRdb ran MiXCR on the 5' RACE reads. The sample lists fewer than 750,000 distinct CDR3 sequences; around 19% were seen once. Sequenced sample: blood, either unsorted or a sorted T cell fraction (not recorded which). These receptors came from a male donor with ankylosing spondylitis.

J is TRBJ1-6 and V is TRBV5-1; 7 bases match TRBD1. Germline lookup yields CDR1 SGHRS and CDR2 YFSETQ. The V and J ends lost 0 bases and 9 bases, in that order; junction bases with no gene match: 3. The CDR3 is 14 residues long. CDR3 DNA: TGCGCCAGCAGCTTGGAGGGGGCGAGTTCACCCCTCCACTTT. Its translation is CASSLEGASSPLHF.

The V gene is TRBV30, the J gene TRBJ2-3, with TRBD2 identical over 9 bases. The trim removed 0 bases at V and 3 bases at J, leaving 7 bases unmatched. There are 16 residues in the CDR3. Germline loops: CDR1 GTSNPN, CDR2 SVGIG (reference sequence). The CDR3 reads CAWSVSGLARTDTQYF. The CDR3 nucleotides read TGTGCCTGGAGTGTAAGCGGACTAGCGAGGACAGATACGCAGTATTTT.

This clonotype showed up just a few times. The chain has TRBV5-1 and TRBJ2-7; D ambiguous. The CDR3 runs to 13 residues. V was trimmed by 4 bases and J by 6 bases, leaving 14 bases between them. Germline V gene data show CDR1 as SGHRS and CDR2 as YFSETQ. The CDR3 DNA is TGCGCCAGCAGCCTCGGTGGGCTTAGCGAGCAGTACTTC. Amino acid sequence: CASSLGGLSEQYF.

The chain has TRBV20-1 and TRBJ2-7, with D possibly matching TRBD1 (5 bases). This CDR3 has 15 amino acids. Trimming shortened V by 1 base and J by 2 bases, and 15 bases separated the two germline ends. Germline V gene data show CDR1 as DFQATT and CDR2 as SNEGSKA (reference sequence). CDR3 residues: CSARARDAPTYEQYF. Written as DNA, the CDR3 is TGCAGTGCTAGAGCCAGGGATGCGCCGACCTACGAGCAGTACTTC.

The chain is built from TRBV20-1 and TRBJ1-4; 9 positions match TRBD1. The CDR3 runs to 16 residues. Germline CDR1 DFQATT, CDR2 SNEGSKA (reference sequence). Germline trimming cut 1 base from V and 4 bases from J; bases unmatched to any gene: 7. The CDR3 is CSARGRGQGINEKLFF. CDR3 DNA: TGCAGTGCTAGAGGTCGGGGACAGGGCATTAATGAAAAACTGTTTTTT.

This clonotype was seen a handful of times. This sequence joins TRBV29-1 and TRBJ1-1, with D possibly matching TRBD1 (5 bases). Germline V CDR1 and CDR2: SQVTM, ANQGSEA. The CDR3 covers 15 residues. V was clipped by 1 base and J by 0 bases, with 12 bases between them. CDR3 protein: CSVEVKGRLNTEAFF. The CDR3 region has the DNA TGCAGCGTTGAAGTAAAGGGACGACTGAACACTGAAGCTTTCTTT.

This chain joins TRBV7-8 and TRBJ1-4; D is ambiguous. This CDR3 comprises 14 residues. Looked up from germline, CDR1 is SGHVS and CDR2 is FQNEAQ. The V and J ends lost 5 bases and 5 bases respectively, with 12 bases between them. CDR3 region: CASSLQERNEKLFF. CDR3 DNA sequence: TGTGCCAGCAGCCTACAAGAAAGGAATGAAAAACTGTTTTTT. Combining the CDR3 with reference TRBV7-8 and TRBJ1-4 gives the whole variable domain GAGVSQSPRYKVAKRGQDVALRCDPISGHVSLFWYQQALGQGPEFLTYFQNEAQLDKSGLPSDRFFAERPEGSVSTLKIQRTQQEDSAVYLCASSLQERNEKLFFGSGTQLSVL.

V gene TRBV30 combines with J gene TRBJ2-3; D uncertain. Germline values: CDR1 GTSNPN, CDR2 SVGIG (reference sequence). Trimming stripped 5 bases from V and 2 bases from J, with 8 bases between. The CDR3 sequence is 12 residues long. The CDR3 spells CAWGWDTDTQYF. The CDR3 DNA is TGTGCCTGGGGGTGGGACACAGATACGCAGTATTTT. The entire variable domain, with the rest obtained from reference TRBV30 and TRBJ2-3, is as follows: SQTIHQWPATLVQPVGSPLSLECTVEGTSNPNLYWYRQAAGRGLQLLFYSVGIGQISSEVPQNLSASRPQDRQFILSSKKLLLSDSGFYLCAWGWDTDTQYFGPGTRLTVL.

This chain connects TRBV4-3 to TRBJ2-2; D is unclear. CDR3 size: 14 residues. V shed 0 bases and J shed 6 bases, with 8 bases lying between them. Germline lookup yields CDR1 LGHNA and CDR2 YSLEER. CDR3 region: CASSQDRRAGELFF. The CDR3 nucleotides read TGCGCCAGCAGCCAAGATCGGAGAGCCGGGGAGCTGTTTTTT.

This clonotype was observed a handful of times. The CDR3 DNA is TGTGCCAGCAGTTTTGCCGGGACAGGTCCCTATGGCTACACCTTC. Its translation: CASSFAGTGPYGYTF. V is TRBV27 and J is TRBJ1-2; TRBD1 matches 8 bases. CDR1 is MNHEY, CDR2 SMNVEV, per germline (reference sequence). This CDR3 spans 15 amino acids. The ends lost 3 bases at V and 4 bases at J; junction bases unmatched: 7.

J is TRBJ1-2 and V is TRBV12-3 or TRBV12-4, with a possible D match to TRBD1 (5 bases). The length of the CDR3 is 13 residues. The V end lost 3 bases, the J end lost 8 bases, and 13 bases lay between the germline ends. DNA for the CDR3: TGTGCCAGCAGTTTCCGACAGTGGGTAGGCTACACCTTC. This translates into CASSFRQWVGYTF.

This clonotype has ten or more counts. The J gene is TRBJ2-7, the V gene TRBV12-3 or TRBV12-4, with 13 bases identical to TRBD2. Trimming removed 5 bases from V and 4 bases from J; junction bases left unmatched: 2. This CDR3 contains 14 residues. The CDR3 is CASSGLAGAYEQYF. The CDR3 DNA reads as TGTGCCAGCAGTGGACTAGCGGGGGCATACGAGCAGTACTTC.

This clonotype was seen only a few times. The CDR3 region is CSARADPGYGYTF. The DNA of the CDR3 is TGCAGTGCTAGGGCGGACCCCGGCTATGGCTACACCTTC. This sequence joins TRBV20-1 and TRBJ1-2; no reliable D call. V lost 3 bases, J lost 4 bases, and 12 bases lay in between. CDR3 length: 13 residues. The germline gives CDR1 DFQATT, CDR2 SNEGSKA (reference sequence).

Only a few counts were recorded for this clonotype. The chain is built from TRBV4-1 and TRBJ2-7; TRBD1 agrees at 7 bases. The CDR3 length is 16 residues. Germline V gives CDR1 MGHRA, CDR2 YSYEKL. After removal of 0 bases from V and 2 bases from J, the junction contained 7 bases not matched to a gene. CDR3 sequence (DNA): TGCGCCAGCAGCCAAGAACCGGGACAGAGTCCCTACGAGCAGTACTTC. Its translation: CASSQEPGQSPYEQYF.

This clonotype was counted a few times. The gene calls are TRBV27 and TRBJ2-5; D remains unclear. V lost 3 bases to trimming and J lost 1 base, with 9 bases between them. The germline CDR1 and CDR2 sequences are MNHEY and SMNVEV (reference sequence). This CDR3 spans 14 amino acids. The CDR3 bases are TGTGCCAGCAGTTTTTCCAGCCTCCAAGAGACCCAGTACTTC. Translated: CASSFSSLQETQYF.

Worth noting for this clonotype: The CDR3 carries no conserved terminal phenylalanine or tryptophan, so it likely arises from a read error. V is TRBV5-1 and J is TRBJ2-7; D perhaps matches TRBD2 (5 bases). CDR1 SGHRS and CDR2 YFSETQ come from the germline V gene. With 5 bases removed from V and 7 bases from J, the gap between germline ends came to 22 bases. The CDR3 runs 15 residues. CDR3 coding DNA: TGCGCCAGCAGTCCGGCGGGCAACACTCCGGGGGAGCAGTACATC. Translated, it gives CASSPAGNTPGEQYI.

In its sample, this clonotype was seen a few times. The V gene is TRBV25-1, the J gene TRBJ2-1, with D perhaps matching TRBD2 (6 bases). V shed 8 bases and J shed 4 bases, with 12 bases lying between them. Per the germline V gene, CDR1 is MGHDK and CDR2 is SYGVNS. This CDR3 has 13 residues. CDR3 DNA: TGTGCCAGCTCCATGGGACTTTACAATGAGCAGTTCTTC. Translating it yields CASSMGLYNEQFF.

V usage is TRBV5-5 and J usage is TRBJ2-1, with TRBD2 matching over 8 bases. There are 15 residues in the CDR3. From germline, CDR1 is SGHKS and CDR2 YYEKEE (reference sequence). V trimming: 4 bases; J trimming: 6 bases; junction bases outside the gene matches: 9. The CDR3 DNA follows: TGTGCCAGCAGCCCCGGACTAGCAAAAATCAATGAGCAGTTCTTC. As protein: CASSPGLAKINEQFF.

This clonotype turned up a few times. CDR3 loop: CASSLIGAGDNSPLHF. CDR3 coding DNA: TGTGCCAGCAGCTTAATAGGGGCAGGGGATAATTCACCCCTCCACTTT. This chain uses TRBV5-6 with TRBJ1-6; maybe TRBD1 (6 bases). With 2 bases removed from V and 5 bases from J, the gap between germline ends came to 14 bases. Germline-derived CDR1 and CDR2 are SGHDT and YYEEEE. The CDR3 consists of 16 residues.

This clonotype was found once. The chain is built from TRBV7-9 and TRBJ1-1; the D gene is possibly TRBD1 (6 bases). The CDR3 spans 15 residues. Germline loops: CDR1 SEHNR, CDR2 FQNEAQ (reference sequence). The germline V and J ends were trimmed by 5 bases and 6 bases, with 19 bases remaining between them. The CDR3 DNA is TGTGCCAGCAGCACCACACAGGGTAGGTATGCTGAAGCTTTCTTT. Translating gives CASSTTQGRYAEAFF.

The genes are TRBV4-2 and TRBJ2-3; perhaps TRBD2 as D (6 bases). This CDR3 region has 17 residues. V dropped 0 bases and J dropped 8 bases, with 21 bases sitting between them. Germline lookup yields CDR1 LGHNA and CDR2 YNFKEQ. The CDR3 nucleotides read TGTGCCAGCAGCCAAGATGGTGGGGCGGGGAGCGCCCCTACGCAGTATTTT. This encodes CASSQDGGAGSAPTQYF.

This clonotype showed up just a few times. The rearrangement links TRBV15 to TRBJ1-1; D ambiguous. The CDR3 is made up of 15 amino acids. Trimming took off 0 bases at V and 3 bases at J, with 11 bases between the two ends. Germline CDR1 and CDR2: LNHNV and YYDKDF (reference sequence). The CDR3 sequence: CATSRDFGGYTEAFF. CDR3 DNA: TGTGCCACCAGCAGAGATTTCGGCGGTTACACTGAAGCTTTCTTT. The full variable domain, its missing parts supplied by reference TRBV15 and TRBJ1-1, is DAMVIQNPRYQVTQFGKPVTLSCSQTLNHNVMYWYQQKSSQAPKLLFHYYDKDFNNEADTPDNFQSRRPNTSFCFLDIRSPGLGDTAMYLCATSRDFGGYTEAFFGQGTRLTVV.

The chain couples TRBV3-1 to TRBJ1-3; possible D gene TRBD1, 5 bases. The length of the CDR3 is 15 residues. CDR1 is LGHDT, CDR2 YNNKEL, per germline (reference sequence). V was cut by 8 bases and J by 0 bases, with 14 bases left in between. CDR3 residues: CASGRGTLSGNTIYF. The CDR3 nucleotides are TGTGCCAGCGGACGAGGGACCCTCTCTGGAAACACCATATATTTT. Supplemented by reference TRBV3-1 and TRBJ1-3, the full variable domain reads DTAVSQTPKYLVTQMGNDKSIKCEQNLGHDTMYWYKQDSKKFLKIMFSYNNKELIINETVPNRFSPKSPDKAHLNLHINSLELGDSAVYFCASGRGTLSGNTIYFGEGSWLTVV.

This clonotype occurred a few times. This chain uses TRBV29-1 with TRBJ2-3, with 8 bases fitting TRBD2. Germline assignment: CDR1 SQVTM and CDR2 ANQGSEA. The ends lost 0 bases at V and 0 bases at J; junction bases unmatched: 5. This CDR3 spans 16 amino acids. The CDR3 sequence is CSVEEGPSGSTDTQYF. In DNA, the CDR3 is TGCAGCGTTGAAGAGGGGCCTAGCGGGAGCACAGATACGCAGTATTTT.

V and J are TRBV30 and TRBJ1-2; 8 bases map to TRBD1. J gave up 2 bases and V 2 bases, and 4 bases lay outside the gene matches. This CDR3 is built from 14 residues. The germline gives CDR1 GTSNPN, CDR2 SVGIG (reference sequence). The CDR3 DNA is TGTGCCTGGAGTAGGACAGGGATGAACTATGGCTACACCTTC. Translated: CAWSRTGMNYGYTF. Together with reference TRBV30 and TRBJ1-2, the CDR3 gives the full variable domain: SQTIHQWPATLVQPVGSPLSLECTVEGTSNPNLYWYRQAAGRGLQLLFYSVGIGQISSEVPQNLSASRPQDRQFILSSKKLLLSDSGFYLCAWSRTGMNYGYTFGSGTRLTVV.

CDR3 sequence (DNA): TGCGCCAGCAGCCAAGAAGTCCTTATTAACACCGGGGAGCTGTTTTTT. Its translation is CASSQEVLINTGELFF. This rearrangement joins TRBV4-3 to TRBJ2-2; D is uncertain. Trimming shortened V by 0 bases and J by 2 bases, and 10 bases separated the two germline ends. Germline loops: CDR1 LGHNA, CDR2 YSLEER. The CDR3 loop spans 16 amino acids.